This is a list of T cell receptor beta chains from one sample in a study of blood T cells in healthy people across ages. From the 5' RACE reads, TCRdb called clonotypes with MiXCR, one entry per CDR3 protein. The table records approximately 690,000 distinct CDR3 sequences, 35% to 50% of them present only once. Sequencing was done on a sample of blood. Receptors originate from a man older than 75 in good health. Both conserved end residues are part of each CDR3. Each record gives: J gene, V gene, CDR3 protein.

j_gene: TRBJ1-4
v_gene: TRBV5-1
CDR3aa: CASSPSPGGTNEKLFF

j_gene: .
v_gene: TRBV7-2
CDR3aa: CAGSSKTGGANEQYF

j_gene: TRBJ2-3
v_gene: TRBV7-6
CDR3aa: CASSLTSDHTDTQYF

j_gene: TRBJ2-7
v_gene: TRBV5-1
CDR3aa: CASSLGYSRSSYEQYF

j_gene: TRBJ2-3
v_gene: TRBV20-1
CDR3aa: CSAPRTGEPDTQYF

j_gene: TRBJ2-3
v_gene: TRBV9
CDR3aa: CASTDPRTDTQYF

j_gene: TRBJ1-2
v_gene: TRBV6-2/TRBV6-3
CDR3aa: CASSQTEDYGYTF

j_gene: TRBJ1-2
v_gene: TRBV29-1
CDR3aa: CSVEGQGGGYTF

j_gene: TRBJ2-5
v_gene: TRBV29-1
CDR3aa: CSVTDRVQRETQYF

j_gene: TRBJ2-3
v_gene: TRBV5-1
CDR3aa: CTSSLALSTDTQYF

j_gene: TRBJ2-1
v_gene: TRBV12-3/TRBV12-4
CDR3aa: CASSLQGLAGNEQFF

j_gene: TRBJ1-5
v_gene: TRBV28
CDR3aa: CASSPQRTGWQHQHF

j_gene: .
v_gene: TRBV7-9
CDR3aa: CASSKRTVSSYNEQYF

j_gene: TRBJ2-3
v_gene: TRBV15
CDR3aa: CATSSTGIGTDTQYF

j_gene: TRBJ1-3
v_gene: TRBV6-6
CDR3aa: CASSYVSHSGNTIYF

j_gene: TRBJ1-6
v_gene: TRBV2
CDR3aa: CASSGQLLNSPLHF

j_gene: TRBJ2-1
v_gene: TRBV3-1
CDR3aa: CASSQKQRSYNEQFF

j_gene: TRBJ1-2
v_gene: TRBV4-2
CDR3aa: CASSQEVDSGYTF

j_gene: TRBJ1-5
v_gene: TRBV6-2/TRBV6-3
CDR3aa: CASSYGGWRIDQPQHF

j_gene: TRBJ2-5
v_gene: TRBV10-2
CDR3aa: CAIRSSGQETQYF

j_gene: TRBJ2-1
v_gene: TRBV7-2
CDR3aa: CASSWVFNEQFF

j_gene: TRBJ2-3
v_gene: TRBV30
CDR3aa: CAWSVGGNPSGTDTQYF

j_gene: TRBJ2-5
v_gene: TRBV7-9
CDR3aa: CASSLGSGQGRETQYF

j_gene: TRBJ2-3
v_gene: TRBV9
CDR3aa: CASSVDFQLTYTQYF

j_gene: TRBJ2-7
v_gene: TRBV6-5
CDR3aa: CASSNRHSYEQYF

j_gene: TRBJ2-3
v_gene: TRBV5-8
CDR3aa: CASSRQPAVVRQYF

j_gene: TRBJ2-1
v_gene: TRBV3-1
CDR3aa: CASSQGATYNEQFF

j_gene: TRBJ1-6
v_gene: TRBV4-2
CDR3aa: CASSQVTGGSPLHF

j_gene: TRBJ2-1
v_gene: TRBV28
CDR3aa: CASSFQGAVGNEQFF

j_gene: TRBJ1-1
v_gene: TRBV12-3/TRBV12-4
CDR3aa: CASSVGQGVTEAFF

j_gene: TRBJ2-5
v_gene: TRBV11-1
CDR3aa: CASSFEKTTQETQYF

j_gene: TRBJ2-3
v_gene: TRBV5-4
CDR3aa: CASSSRTKRTDTQYF

j_gene: TRBJ1-2
v_gene: TRBV3-1
CDR3aa: CASSPGQVEDGYTF

j_gene: TRBJ1-2
v_gene: TRBV14
CDR3aa: CASSQSSHNYGYTF

j_gene: TRBJ1-2
v_gene: TRBV2
CDR3aa: CASRRSWGTSHYGYTF

j_gene: TRBJ2-7
v_gene: TRBV29-1
CDR3aa: CSAAGWPGVEQYF

j_gene: TRBJ1-1
v_gene: TRBV10-1
CDR3aa: CASSESGQAGVTEAFF

j_gene: TRBJ2-5
v_gene: TRBV7-2
CDR3aa: CASSLARRGRGAQYF

j_gene: TRBJ2-7
v_gene: TRBV28
CDR3aa: CASSFGSPPYEQYF

j_gene: TRBJ2-3
v_gene: TRBV28
CDR3aa: CASSFGMAAGRGTDTQYF

j_gene: TRBJ2-5
v_gene: TRBV4-2
CDR3aa: CASRASGGATEQYF

j_gene: TRBJ2-6
v_gene: TRBV10-2
CDR3aa: CASSSLGANVLTF

j_gene: TRBJ1-1
v_gene: TRBV4-3
CDR3aa: CASSQAEGRPGAFF

j_gene: .
v_gene: TRBV7-2
CDR3aa: CASSSLSGGVYNEQYF

j_gene: TRBJ2-7
v_gene: TRBV20-1
CDR3aa: CSARAAAYNEQYF

j_gene: TRBJ1-1
v_gene: TRBV6-1
CDR3aa: CASSPKNTEAFF

j_gene: TRBJ2-7
v_gene: TRBV28
CDR3aa: CASHEGTSGSYEQYF

j_gene: TRBJ1-1
v_gene: TRBV4-2
CDR3aa: CASSQEEAAEAFF